The clone carrying this T cell receptor (beta chain) was picked up a small number of times. Its antigen is not identified. This specimen comes from a study of cytomegalovirus exposure and HLA in healthy donors. Overall study context: The 90 to 150 validation repertoires, a later analysis reported, used the same platform as the approximately 700 first-cohort repertoires. Regarding the study as a whole: Cytomegalovirus status was reportedly diagnosed by the classifier with high sensitivity and specificity. Most TCR sequences were seen very rarely across donors, but some public TCRs occurred in many. The study recorded 150 to 200 TCR beta chains that were cytomegalovirus-associated.

Produced via immunoSEQ multiplex PCR; TCRdb's table is partial and in-frame only. The sample holds some 350,000 clones, 87% seen once. Germline CDR1 is DFQATT and CDR2 is SNEGSKA (reference sequence). This CDR3 region has 11 residues. The TCR was taken from a woman aged 30 to 39 in good health and CMV-seropositive. This chain joins TRBV20-1 and TRBJ1-2, with 7 bases that match TRBD1. The specimen was PBMCs. The CDR3 loop is CSSTGDDGYTF. The CDR3 nucleotides read TGCAGCTCTACAGGGGACGATGGCTACACCTTC.